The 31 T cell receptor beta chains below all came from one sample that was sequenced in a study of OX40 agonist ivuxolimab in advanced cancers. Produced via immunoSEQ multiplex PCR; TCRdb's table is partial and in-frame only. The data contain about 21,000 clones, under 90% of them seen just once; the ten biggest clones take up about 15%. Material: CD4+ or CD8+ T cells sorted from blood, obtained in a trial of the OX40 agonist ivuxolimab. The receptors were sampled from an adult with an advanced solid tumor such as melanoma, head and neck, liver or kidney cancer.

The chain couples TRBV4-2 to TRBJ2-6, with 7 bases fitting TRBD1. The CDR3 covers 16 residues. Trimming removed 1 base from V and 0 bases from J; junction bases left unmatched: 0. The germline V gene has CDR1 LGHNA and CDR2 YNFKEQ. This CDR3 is CASSQGTGSGANVLTF. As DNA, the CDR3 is TGTGCCAGCAGCCAAGGGACAGGCTCTGGGGCCAACGTCCTGACTTTC.

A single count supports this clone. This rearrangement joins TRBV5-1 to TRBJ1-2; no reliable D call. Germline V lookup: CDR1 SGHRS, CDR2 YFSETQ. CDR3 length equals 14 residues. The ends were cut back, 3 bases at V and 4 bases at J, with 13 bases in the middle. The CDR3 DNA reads TGCGCCAGCAGCTGGTCGGACGCTTTCTATGGCTACACCTTC. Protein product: CASSWSDAFYGYTF. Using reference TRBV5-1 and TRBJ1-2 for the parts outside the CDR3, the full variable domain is KAGVTQTPRYLIKTRGQQVTLSCSPISGHRSVSWYQQTPGQGLQFLFEYFSETQRNKGNFPGRFSGRQFSNSRSEMNVSTLELGDSALYLCASSWSDAFYGYTFGSGTRLTVV.

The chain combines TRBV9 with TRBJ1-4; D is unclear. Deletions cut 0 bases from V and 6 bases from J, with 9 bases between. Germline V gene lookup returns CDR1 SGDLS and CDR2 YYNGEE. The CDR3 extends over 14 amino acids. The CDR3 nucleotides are TGTGCCAGCAGCGTAGCGGGAGCTCATGAAAAACTGTTTTTT. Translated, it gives CASSVAGAHEKLFF. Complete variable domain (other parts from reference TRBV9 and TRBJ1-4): DSGVTQTPKHLITATGQRVTLRCSPRSGDLSVYWYQQSLDQGLQFLIQYYNGEERAKGNILERFSAQQFPDLHSELNLSSLELGDSALYFCASSVAGAHEKLFFGSGTQLSVL.

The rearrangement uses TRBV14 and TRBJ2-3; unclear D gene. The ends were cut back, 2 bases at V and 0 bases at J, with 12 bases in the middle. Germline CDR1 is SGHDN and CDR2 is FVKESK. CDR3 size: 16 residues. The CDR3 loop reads CASSQWIADSTDTQYF. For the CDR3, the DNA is TGTGCCAGCAGCCAATGGATTGCCGATAGCACAGATACGCAGTATTTT.

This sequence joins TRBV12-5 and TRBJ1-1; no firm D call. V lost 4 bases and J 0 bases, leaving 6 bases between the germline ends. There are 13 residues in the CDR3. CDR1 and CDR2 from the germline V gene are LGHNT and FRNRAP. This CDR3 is CASGWEMNTEAFF. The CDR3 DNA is TGTGCTAGTGGTTGGGAGATGAACACTGAAGCTTTCTTT.

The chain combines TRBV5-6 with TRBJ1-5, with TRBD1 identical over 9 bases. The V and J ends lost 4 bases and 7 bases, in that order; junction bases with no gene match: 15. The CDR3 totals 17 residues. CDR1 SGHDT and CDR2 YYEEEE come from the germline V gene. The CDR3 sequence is CASSRSGGQGVYQPQHF. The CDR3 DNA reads TGTGCCAGCAGCCGAAGCGGGGGACAGGGCGTATACCAGCCCCAGCATTTT.

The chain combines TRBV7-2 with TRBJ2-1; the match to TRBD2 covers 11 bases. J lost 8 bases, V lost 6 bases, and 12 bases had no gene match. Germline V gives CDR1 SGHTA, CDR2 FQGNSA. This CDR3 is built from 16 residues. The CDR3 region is CASRFDETSGGYEQFF. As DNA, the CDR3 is TGTGCCAGCAGATTTGACGAAACTAGCGGGGGATATGAGCAGTTCTTC.

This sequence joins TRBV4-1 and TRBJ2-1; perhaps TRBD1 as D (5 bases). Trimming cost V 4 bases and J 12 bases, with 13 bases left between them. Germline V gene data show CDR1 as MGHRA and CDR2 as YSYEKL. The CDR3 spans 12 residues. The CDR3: CASSLTTERQFF. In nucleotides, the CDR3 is TGCGCCAGCAGCCTAACGACAGAACGGCAGTTCTTC.

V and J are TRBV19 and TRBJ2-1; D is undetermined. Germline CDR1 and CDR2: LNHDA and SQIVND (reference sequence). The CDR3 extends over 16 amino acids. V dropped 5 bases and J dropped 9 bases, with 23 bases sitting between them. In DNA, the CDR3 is TGTGCCAGTAGTCCTAGATTAAGTCTTCCTTCGGGTGAGCAGTTCTTC. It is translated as CASSPRLSLPSGEQFF.

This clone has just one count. The CDR3 spells CASSMDSEAFF. As DNA, the CDR3 is TGTGCCAGCAGCATGGACAGTGAAGCTTTCTTT. This rearrangement joins TRBV7-9 to TRBJ1-1; a possible D gene is TRBD1 (6 bases). The CDR3 has 11 residues. V lost 5 bases, J lost 7 bases, and 8 bases lay in between. Per the germline V gene, CDR1 is SEHNR and CDR2 is FQNEAQ (reference sequence). Full variable domain (missing parts from reference TRBV7-9 and TRBJ1-1): DTGVSQNPRHKITKRGQNVTFRCDPISEHNRLYWYRQTLGQGPEFLTYFQNEAQLEKSRLLSDRFSAERPKGSFSTLEIQRTEQGDSAMYLCASSMDSEAFFGQGTRLTVV.

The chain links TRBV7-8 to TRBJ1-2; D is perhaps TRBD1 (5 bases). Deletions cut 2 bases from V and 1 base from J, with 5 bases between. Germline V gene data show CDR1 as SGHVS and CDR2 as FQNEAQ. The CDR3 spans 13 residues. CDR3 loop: CASSLRGNYGYTF. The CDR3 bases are TGTGCCAGCAGCTTAAGGGGTAACTATGGCTACACCTTC.

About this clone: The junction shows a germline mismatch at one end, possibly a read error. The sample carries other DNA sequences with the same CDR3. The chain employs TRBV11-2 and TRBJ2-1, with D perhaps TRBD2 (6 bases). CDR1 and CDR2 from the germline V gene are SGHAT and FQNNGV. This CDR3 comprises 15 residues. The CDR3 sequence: CASSEYIAAYNEQFF. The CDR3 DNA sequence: TGCGCCAGCAGCGAATATATAGCGGCTTACAATGAGCAGTTCTTC. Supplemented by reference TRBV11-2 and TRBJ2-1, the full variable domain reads EAGVAQSPRYKIIEKRQSVAFWCNPISGHATLYWYQQILGQGPKLLIQFQNNGVVDDSQLPKDRFSAERLKGVDSTLKIQPAKLEDSAVYLCASSEYIAAYNEQFFGPGTRLTVL.

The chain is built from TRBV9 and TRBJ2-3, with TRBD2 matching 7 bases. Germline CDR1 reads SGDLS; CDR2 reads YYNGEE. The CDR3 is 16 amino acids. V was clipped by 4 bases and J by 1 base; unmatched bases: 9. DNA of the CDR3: TGTGCCAGCAGCTCCTTGATGGGGGGGGGCACAGATACGCAGTATTTT. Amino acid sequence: CASSSLMGGGTDTQYF.

CDR3 loop: CASSLRGAEAFF. CDR3 nucleotide sequence: TGTGCCAGTAGTCTGAGGGGAGCTGAAGCTTTCTTT. The chain is built from TRBV19 and TRBJ1-1, with a possible D match to TRBD1 (5 bases). CDR3 size: 12 residues. CDR1 is LNHDA and CDR2 is SQIVND in the germline V gene (reference sequence). V shed 5 bases and J shed 6 bases, with 10 bases lying between them. The variable domain in full, completed from reference TRBV19 and TRBJ1-1, reads DGGITQSPKYLFRKEGQNVTLSCEQNLNHDAMYWYRQDPGQGLRLIYYSQIVNDFQKGDIAEGYSVSREKKESFPLTVTSAQKNPTAFYLCASSLRGAEAFFGQGTRLTVV.

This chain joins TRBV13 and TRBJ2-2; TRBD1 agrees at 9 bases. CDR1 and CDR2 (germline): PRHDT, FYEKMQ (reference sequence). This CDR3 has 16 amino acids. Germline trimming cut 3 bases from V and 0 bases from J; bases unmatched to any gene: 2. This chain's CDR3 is CASSFWDRANTGELFF. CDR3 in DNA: TGTGCCAGCAGCTTTTGGGACAGGGCGAACACCGGGGAGCTGTTTTTT.

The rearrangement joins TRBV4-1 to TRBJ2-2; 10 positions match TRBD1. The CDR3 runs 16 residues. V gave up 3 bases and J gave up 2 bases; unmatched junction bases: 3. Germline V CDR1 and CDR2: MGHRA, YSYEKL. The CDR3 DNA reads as TGCGCCAGCAGCCAGGGACAGGGGAGAAACACCGGGGAGCTGTTTTTT. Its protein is CASSQGQGRNTGELFF.

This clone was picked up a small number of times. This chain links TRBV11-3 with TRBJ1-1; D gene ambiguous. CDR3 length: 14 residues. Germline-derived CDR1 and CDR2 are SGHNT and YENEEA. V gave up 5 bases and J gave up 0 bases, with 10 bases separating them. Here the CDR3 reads CASSTETVNTEAFF. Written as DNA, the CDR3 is TGTGCCAGCAGCACTGAGACGGTGAACACTGAAGCTTTCTTT.

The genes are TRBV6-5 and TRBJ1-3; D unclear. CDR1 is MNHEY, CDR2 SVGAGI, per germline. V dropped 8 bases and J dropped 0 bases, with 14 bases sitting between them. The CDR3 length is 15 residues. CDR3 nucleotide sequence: TGTGCCAGCCGCATGGGCGTTGCCTCTGGAAACACCATATATTTT. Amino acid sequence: CASRMGVASGNTIYF.

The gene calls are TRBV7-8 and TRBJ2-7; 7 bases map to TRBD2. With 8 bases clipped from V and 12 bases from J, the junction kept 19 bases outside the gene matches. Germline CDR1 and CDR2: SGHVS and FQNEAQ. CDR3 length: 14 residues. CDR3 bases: TGTGCCAGCGGGGAGGGGCAGCTTAGGCAGGGTGCGTACTTC. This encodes CASGEGQLRQGAYF.

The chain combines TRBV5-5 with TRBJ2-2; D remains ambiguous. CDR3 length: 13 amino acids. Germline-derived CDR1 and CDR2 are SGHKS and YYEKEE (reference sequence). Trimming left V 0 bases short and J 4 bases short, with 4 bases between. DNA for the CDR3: TGTGCCAGCAGCTTGGAAGTCACCGGGGAGCTGTTTTTT. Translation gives CASSLEVTGELFF.

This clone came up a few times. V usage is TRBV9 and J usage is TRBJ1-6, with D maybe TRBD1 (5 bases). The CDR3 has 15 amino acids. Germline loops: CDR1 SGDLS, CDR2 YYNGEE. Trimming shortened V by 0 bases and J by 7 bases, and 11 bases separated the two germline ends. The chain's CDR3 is CASSVAGGSNSPLHF. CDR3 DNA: TGTGCCAGCAGCGTAGCGGGGGGTTCAAATTCACCCCTCCACTTT.

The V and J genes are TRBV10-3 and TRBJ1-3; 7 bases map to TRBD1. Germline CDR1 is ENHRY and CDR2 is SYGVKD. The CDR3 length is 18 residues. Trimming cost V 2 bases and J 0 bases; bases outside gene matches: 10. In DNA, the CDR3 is TGTGCCATCAGTGAGCCCTTGGACAGGCCGAGCTCTGGAAACACCATATATTTT. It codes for CAISEPLDRPSSGNTIYF.

The CDR3 loop reads CASSQDPGRYSYNEQFF. Here the CDR3 DNA reads TGCGCCAGCAGCCAAGATCCGGGGCGTTATTCGTACAATGAGCAGTTCTTC. This chain connects TRBV4-1 to TRBJ2-1; D is possibly TRBD1 or TRBD2 (5 bases each). The CDR3 has 17 amino acids. V was shortened by 0 bases and J by 4 bases, with 16 bases between the two germline ends. Per germline, CDR1 MGHRA and CDR2 YSYEKL.

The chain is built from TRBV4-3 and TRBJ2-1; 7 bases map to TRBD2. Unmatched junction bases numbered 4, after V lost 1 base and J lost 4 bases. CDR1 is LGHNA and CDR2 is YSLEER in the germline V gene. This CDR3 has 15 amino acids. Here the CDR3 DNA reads TGCGCCAGCAGCCAAGTGGGCGGGGGATACAATGAGCAGTTCTTC. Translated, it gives CASSQVGGGYNEQFF.

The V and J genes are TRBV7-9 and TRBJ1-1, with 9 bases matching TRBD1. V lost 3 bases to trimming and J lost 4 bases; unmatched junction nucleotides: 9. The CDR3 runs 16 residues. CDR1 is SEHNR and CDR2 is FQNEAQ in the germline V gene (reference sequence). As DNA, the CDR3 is TGTGCCAGCAGCTTGGGCCGACAGGGGGTACGCACTGAAGCTTTCTTT. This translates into CASSLGRQGVRTEAFF.

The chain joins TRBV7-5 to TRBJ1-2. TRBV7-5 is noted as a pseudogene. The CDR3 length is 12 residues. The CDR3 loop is CASSPPSYGYTF. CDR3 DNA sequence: TGTGCCAGCAGCCCCCCCTCCTATGGCTACACCTTC.

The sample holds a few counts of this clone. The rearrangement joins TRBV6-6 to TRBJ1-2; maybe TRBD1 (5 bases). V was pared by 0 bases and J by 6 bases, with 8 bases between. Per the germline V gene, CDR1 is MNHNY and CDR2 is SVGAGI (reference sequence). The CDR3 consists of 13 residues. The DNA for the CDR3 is TGTGCCAGCAGTTACTCGATAGGGGATGGCTACACCTTC. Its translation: CASSYSIGDGYTF.

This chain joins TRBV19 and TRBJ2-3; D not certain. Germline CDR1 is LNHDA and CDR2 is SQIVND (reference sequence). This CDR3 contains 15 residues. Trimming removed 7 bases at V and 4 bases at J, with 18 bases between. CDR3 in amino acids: CASTDTFLGADTQYF. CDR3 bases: TGTGCCAGTACAGACACTTTCTTAGGAGCAGATACGCAGTATTTT. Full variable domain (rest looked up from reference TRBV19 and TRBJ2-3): DGGITQSPKYLFRKEGQNVTLSCEQNLNHDAMYWYRQDPGQGLRLIYYSQIVNDFQKGDIAEGYSVSREKKESFPLTVTSAQKNPTAFYLCASTDTFLGADTQYFGPGTRLTVL.

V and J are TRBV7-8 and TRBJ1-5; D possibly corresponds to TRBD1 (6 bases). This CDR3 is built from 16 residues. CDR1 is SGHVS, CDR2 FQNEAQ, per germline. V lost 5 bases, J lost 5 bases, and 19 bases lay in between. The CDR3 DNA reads TGTGCCAGCAGCGCCCGACCCGGGACAAAAGATCAGCCCCAGCATTTT. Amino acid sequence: CASSARPGTKDQPQHF.

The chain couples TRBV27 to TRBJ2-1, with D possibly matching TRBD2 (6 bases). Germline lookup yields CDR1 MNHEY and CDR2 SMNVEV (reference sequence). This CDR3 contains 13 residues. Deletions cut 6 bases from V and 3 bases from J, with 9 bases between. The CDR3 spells CASRRDFYNEQFF. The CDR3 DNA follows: TGTGCCAGCAGACGGGACTTCTACAATGAGCAGTTCTTC.

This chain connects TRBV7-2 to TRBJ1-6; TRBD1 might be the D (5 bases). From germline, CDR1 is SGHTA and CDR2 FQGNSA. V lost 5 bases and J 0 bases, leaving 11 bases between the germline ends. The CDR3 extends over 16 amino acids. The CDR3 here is CASSDRGSSYNSPLHF. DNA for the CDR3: TGTGCCAGCAGCGACCGGGGCAGCTCCTATAATTCACCCCTCCACTTT.